The entry below gives a single T cell receptor (beta chain) sequence along with its context. This sample was taken from a study of blood T cell repertoires in COVID-19. Study details: There were acute and convalescent COVID-19 samples, and they came from the United States, Italy and Spain. Sample material is recorded as cDNA or gDNA derived from T cells, B-cell-depleted T cells, or PBMCs.

The germline CDR1 and CDR2 sequences are KGHSH and LQKENI. V was clipped by 1 base and J by 4 bases; unmatched bases: 7. This CDR3 comprises 16 residues. Original data processing: By means of reference gene primer amplification, nucleated cell counts were estimated. The repertoire was sequenced with immunoSEQ multiplex PCR; TCRdb's copy has only in-frame clones and lacks some. D and trimming were read from the DNA, whereas the V and J calls and clone size are those reported in that table. This sample has about 240,000 clones; 82% occur once, and the top ten carry over 10%. The chain is built from TRBV18 and TRBJ2-3; TRBD2 matches at 8 bases. The clonotype comes from a woman in her sixties with active or convalescent COVID-19. The sample consisted of peripheral blood. CDR3 in amino acids: CASSPRSGGQADTQYF. The CDR3 region has the DNA TGTGCCAGCTCACCACGTTCGGGGGGGCAGGCAGATACGCAGTATTTT.